One TCR beta chain is described in this entry. Its matching antigen is unknown. The data belong to a study of cytomegalovirus exposure and HLA in healthy donors. Overall study context: The same platform was used for the 110 or so validation repertoires as for the roughly 700 first-cohort repertoires, as reported in a later analysis.

TCRdb's copy holds only in-frame clones and misses some; the assay was immunoSEQ multiplex PCR. The table shows hundreds of thousands of clones, with 86% occurring only once. Study-wide points: The dataset shows that most TCR sequences were rare, while some public TCRs occurred in many donors.

The source is a woman aged 25 to 45 in good health and CMV-seropositive. Sequenced material: PBMCs.

The CDR3 is CASSVKPGRVWSNQPQHF. CDR3 bases: TGTGCCAGCAGCGTAAAACCAGGGAGGGTTTGGAGCAATCAGCCCCAGCATTTT. This rearrangement joins TRBV2 to TRBJ1-5; D is possibly TRBD1 (5 bases). The germline gives CDR1 SNHLY, CDR2 FYNNEI. This CDR3 comprises 18 residues. The V and J ends lost 6 bases and 1 base respectively, with 22 bases between them.